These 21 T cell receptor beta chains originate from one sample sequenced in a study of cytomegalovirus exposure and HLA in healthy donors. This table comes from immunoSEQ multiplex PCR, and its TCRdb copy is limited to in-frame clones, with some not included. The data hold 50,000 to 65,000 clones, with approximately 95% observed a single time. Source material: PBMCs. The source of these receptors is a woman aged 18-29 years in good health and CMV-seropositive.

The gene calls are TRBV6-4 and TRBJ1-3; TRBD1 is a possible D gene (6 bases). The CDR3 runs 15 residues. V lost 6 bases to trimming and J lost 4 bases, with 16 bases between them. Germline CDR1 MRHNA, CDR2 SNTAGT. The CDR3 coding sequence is TGTGCCAGCAGGAAGAACAGGGATACGGGAAACACCATATATTTT. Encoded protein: CASRKNRDTGNTIYF.

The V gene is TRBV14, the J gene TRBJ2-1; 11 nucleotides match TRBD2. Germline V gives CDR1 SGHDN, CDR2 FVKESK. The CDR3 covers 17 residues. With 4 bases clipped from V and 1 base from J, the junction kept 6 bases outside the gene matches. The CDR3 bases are TGTGCCAGCAGCCCAACTAGCGGGAGAGGGTCCTACAATGAGCAGTTCTTC. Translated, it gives CASSPTSGRGSYNEQFF.

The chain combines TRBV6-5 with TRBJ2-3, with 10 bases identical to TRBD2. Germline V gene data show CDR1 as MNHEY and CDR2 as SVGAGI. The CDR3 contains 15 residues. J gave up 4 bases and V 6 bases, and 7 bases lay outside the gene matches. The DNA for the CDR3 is TGTGCCAGCAGCTACCGACTAGCGGGTGCAGATACGCAGTATTTT. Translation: CASSYRLAGADTQYF.

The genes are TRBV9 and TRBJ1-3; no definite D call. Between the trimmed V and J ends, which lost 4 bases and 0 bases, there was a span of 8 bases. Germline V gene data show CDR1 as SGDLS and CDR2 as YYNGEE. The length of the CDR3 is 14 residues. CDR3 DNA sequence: TGTGCCAGCAGCATACATTACTCTGGAAACACCATATATTTT. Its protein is CASSIHYSGNTIYF.

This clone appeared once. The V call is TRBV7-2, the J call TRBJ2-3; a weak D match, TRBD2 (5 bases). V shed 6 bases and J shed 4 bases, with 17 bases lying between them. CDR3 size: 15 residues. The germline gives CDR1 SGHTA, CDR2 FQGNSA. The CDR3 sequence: CASSPTSGFADTQYF. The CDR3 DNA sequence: TGTGCCAGCAGTCCCACCTCGGGGTTCGCAGATACGCAGTATTTT.

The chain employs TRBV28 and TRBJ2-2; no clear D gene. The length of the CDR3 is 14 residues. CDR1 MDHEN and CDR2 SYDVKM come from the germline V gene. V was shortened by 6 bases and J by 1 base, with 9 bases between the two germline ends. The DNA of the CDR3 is TGTGCCAGCAGGCAGTGGAGGAACACCGGGGAGCTGTTTTTT. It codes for CASRQWRNTGELFF. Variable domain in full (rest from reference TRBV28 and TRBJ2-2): DVKVTQSSRYLVKRTGEKVFLECVQDMDHENMFWYRQDPGLGLRLIYFSYDVKMKEKGDIPEGYSVSREKKERFSLILESASTNQTSMYLCASRQWRNTGELFFGEGSRLTVL.

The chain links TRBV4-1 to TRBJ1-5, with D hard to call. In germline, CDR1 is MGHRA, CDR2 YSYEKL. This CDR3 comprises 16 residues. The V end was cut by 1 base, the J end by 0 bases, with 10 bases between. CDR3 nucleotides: TGCGCCAGCAGCCAAGGGACGGGAACTAGCAATCAGCCCCAGCATTTT. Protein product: CASSQGTGTSNQPQHF.

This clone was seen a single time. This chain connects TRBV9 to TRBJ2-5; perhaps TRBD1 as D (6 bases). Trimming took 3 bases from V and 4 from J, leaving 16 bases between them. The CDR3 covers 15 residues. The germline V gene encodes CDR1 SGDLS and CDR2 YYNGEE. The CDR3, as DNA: TGTGCCAGCAGCGGCTACAGGGCCCGGGGAGAGACCCAGTACTTC. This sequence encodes CASSGYRARGETQYF.

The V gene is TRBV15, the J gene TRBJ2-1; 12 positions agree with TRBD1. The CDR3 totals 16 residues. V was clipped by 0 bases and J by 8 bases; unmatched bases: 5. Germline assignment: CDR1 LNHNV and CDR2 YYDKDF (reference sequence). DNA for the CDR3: TGTGCCACCAGCAGAGATTTGGGACAGGGGGCTCATGAGCAGTTCTTC. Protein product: CATSRDLGQGAHEQFF.

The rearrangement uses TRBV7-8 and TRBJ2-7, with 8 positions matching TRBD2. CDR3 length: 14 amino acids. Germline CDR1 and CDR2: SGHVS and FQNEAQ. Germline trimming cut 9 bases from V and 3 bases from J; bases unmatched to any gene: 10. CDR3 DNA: TGTGCCAGTGGCAGCGGTAGCGGGGTCTACGAGCAGTACTTC. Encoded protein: CASGSGSGVYEQYF.

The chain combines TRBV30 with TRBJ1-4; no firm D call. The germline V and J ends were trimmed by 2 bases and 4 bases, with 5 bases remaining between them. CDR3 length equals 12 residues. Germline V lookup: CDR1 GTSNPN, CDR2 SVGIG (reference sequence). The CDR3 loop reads CAWSPINEKLFF. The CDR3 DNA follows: TGTGCCTGGAGTCCCATTAATGAAAAACTGTTTTTT. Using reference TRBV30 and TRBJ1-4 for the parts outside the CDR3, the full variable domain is SQTIHQWPATLVQPVGSPLSLECTVEGTSNPNLYWYRQAAGRGLQLLFYSVGIGQISSEVPQNLSASRPQDRQFILSSKKLLLSDSGFYLCAWSPINEKLFFGSGTQLSVL.

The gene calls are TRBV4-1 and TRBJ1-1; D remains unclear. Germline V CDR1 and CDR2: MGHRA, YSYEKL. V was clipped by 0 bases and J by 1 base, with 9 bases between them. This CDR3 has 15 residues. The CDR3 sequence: CASSQDAAGNTEAFF. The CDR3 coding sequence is TGCGCCAGCAGCCAAGATGCGGCGGGGAACACTGAAGCTTTCTTT.

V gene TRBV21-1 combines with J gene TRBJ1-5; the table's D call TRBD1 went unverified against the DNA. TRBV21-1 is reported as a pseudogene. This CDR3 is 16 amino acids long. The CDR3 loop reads CASGLDPGTANQPQHF. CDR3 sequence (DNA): TGTGCCAGCGGTTTGGATCCTGGGACAGCTAATCAGCCCCAGCATTTT.

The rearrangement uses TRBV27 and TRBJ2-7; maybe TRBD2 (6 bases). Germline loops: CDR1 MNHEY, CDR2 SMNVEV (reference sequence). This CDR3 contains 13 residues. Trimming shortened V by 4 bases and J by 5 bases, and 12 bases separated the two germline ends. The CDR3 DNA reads TGTGCCAGCAGTTACGGGGGACCTGACGAGCAGTACTTC. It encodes CASSYGGPDEQYF.

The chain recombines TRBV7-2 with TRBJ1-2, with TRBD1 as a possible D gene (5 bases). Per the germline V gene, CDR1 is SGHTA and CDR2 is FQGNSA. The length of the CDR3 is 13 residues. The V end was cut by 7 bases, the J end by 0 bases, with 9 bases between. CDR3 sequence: CASNTGSNYGYTF. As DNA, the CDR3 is TGTGCCAGCAACACAGGATCTAACTATGGCTACACCTTC. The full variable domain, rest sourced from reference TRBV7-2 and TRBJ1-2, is GAGVSQSPSNKVTEKGKDVELRCDPISGHTALYWYRQSLGQGLEFLIYFQGNSAPDKSGLPSDRFSAERTGGSVSTLTIQRTQQEDSAVYLCASNTGSNYGYTFGSGTRLTVV.

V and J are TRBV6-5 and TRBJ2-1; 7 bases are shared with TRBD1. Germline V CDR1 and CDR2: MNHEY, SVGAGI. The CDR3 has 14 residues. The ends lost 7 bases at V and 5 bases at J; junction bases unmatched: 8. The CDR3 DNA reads TGTGCCAGCACCAAGGGGGCTAGGGACAATGAGCAGTTCTTC. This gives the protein CASTKGARDNEQFF.

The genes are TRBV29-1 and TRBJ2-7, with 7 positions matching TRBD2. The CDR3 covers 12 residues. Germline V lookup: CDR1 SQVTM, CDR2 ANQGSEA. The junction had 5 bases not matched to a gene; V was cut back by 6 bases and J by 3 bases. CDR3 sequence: CSVRGRGYEQYF. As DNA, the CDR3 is TGCAGCGTCCGCGGGAGAGGCTACGAGCAGTACTTC.

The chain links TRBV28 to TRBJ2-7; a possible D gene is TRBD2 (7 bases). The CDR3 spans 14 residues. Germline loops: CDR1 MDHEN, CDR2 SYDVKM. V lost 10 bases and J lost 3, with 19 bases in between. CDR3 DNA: TGTGCCACCTCGCGGGTAGGGGGGGACTACGAGCAGTACTTC. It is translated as CATSRVGGDYEQYF.

The CDR3 region has the DNA TGTGCCAGCAGTTTGCAGTACCAAGAGACCCAGTACTTC. This encodes CASSLQYQETQYF. The V gene is TRBV28, the J gene TRBJ2-5; D unclear. Germline lookup yields CDR1 MDHEN and CDR2 SYDVKM. Between the trimmed V and J ends, which lost 3 bases and 0 bases, there was a span of 5 bases. This CDR3 contains 13 residues.

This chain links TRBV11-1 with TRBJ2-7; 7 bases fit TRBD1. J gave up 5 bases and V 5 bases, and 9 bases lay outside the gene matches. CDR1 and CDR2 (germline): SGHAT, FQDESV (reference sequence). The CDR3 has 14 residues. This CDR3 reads CASSHRTTGDEQYF. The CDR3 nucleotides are TGTGCCAGCAGCCATCGAACAACAGGGGACGAGCAGTACTTC. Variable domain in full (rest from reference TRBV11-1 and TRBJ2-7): EAEVAQSPRYKITEKSQAVAFWCDPISGHATLYWYRQILGQGPELLVQFQDESVVDDSQLPKDRFSAERLKGVDSTLKIQPAELGDSAMYLCASSHRTTGDEQYFGPGTRLTVT.

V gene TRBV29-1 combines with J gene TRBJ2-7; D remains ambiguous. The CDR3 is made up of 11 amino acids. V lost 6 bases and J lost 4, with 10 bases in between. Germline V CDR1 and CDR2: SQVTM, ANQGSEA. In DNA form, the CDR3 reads TGCAGCGTCCGACTCGCTTACGAGCAGTACTTC. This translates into CSVRLAYEQYF.